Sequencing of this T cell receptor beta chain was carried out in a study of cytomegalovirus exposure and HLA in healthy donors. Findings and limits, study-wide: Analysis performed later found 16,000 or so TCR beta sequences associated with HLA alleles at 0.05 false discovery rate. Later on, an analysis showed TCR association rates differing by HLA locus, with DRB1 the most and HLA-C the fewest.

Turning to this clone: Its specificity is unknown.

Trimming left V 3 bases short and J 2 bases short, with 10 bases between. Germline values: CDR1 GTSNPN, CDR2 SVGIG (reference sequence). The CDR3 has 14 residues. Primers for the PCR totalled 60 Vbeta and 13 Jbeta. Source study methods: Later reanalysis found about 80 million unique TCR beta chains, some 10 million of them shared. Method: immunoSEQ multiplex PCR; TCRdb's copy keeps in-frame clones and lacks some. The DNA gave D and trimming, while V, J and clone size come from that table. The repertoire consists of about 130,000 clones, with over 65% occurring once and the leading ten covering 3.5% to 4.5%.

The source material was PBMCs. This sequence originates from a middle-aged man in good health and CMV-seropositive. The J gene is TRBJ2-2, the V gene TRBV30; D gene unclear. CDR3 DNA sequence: TGTGCCTGGAGGTTTGAGCGCAACACCGGGGAGCTGTTTTTT. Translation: CAWRFERNTGELFF.